The 29 T cell receptor beta chains listed next were all sequenced from one sample in a study of blood T cells in healthy people across ages. For the second PCR, which ran for about 7 to 11 cycles, a sample-barcoded 5' primer and a J-beta primer mix were used. TCRdb ran MiXCR on the 5' RACE reads and lists one entry per CDR3 protein. The table shows approximately 940,000 distinct CDR3 sequences, with around 48% occurring only once. Sequenced material: blood. Source of these receptors: a man younger than 45 in good health.

This chain links TRBV28 with TRBJ2-7; possible D gene TRBD1, 6 bases. The V end lost 7 bases, the J end lost 3 bases, and 19 bases lay between the germline ends. Germline-derived CDR1 and CDR2 are MDHEN and SYDVKM. This CDR3 comprises 15 residues. This CDR3 is CASTTFRQAYYEQYF. DNA of the CDR3: TGTGCCAGCACCACCTTCAGACAGGCCTACTACGAGCAGTACTTC.

This clonotype was detected only once. This sequence joins TRBV6-2 or TRBV6-3 and TRBJ2-3; weak D call: TRBD2 (6 bases). CDR3 length equals 15 residues. Germline CDR1 is MNHEY and CDR2 is SVGEGT. V dropped 10 bases and J dropped 3 bases, with 20 bases sitting between them. The CDR3 region is CAIRDSFKGTDTQYF. The CDR3, as DNA: TGTGCCATACGGGACTCCTTCAAAGGGACAGATACGCAGTATTTT.

Ten or more counts support this clonotype. The chain combines TRBV6-6 with TRBJ2-7; 7 bases agree with TRBD1. The germline V gene has CDR1 MNHNY and CDR2 SVGAGI (reference sequence). This CDR3 is built from 14 residues. The J segment lost 4 bases and the V segment lost 5 bases, leaving 8 bases of the junction unmatched. CDR3 protein: CASSKQGSGYEQYF. CDR3 DNA sequence: TGTGCCAGCAGTAAACAGGGGTCTGGGTACGAGCAGTACTTC.

The chain links TRBV7-2 to TRBJ1-5; a possible D gene is TRBD1 (6 bases). In germline, CDR1 is SGHTA, CDR2 FQGNSA. Trimming pared 1 base from V and 2 bases from J, leaving 18 bases between. CDR3 size: 18 residues. The CDR3 DNA reads as TGTGCCAGCAGCTTAGAGACTTGGGGGCCGGAGGGCAATCAGCCCCAGCATTTT. This gives the protein CASSLETWGPEGNQPQHF.

The V gene is TRBV29-1, the J gene TRBJ2-5; D might be TRBD1 (5 bases). The V end was cut by 7 bases, the J end by 2 bases, with 11 bases between. Germline CDR1 SQVTM, CDR2 ANQGSEA. The CDR3 runs 12 residues. CDR3 residues: CSGLQGQETQYF. The CDR3 nucleotides read TGCAGCGGCCTCCAGGGTCAAGAGACCCAGTACTTC.

The chain employs TRBV7-9 and TRBJ2-4, with D perhaps matching TRBD2 (6 bases). Germline lookup yields CDR1 SEHNR and CDR2 FQNEAQ (reference sequence). The V and J ends lost 4 bases and 9 bases respectively, with 10 bases between them. This CDR3 has 12 amino acids. CDR3 residues: CASSSMGGIQYF. The CDR3 nucleotides are TGTGCCAGCAGCTCGATGGGGGGCATTCAGTACTTC.

V and J are TRBV12-3 or TRBV12-4 and TRBJ2-1, with D possibly TRBD1 on 5 matching bases. The V gene lost 5 bases and the J gene lost 2 bases, with 10 bases spanning the gap. This CDR3 region has 14 residues. The CDR3 nucleotides read TGTGCCAGCAGTACGAGACAGACCTACAATGAGCAGTTCTTC. Encoded protein: CASSTRQTYNEQFF.

This clonotype came up once. This chain links TRBV28 with TRBJ2-7; 8 bases line up with TRBD1. CDR1 and CDR2 from the germline V gene are MDHEN and SYDVKM. This CDR3 spans 15 amino acids. V trimming: 4 bases; J trimming: 3 bases; junction bases outside the gene matches: 8. In DNA, the CDR3 is TGTGCCAGCAGTTCCGGGACAGGAATGATCTACGAGCAGTACTTC. This translates into CASSSGTGMIYEQYF.

This chain joins TRBV4-2 and TRBJ1-2; D is uncertain. V shed 2 bases and J shed 8 bases, with 18 bases lying between them. The length of the CDR3 is 15 residues. CDR1 and CDR2 from the germline V gene are LGHNA and YNFKEQ. The CDR3 region has the DNA TGTGCCAGCAGCCAAAAAGGAGGTAAAGGCGAGGGCTACACCTTC. It yields the protein CASSQKGGKGEGYTF.

The rearrangement links TRBV29-1 to TRBJ1-2, with D maybe TRBD1 (5 bases). V gave up 4 bases and J gave up 2 bases, with 17 bases separating them. This CDR3 has 15 amino acids. From germline, CDR1 is SQVTM and CDR2 ANQGSEA. The CDR3 here is CSVVWLGGSNYGYTF. CDR3 nucleotide sequence: TGCAGCGTTGTATGGTTGGGGGGGTCCAACTATGGCTACACCTTC.

This clonotype was seen only a few times. DNA of the CDR3: TGTGCCAGCAGCTCCAAGACAGGGTCCTACACCGGGGAGCTGTTTTTT. It codes for CASSSKTGSYTGELFF. The chain recombines TRBV7-3 with TRBJ2-2; 7 bases are shared with TRBD1. The CDR3 runs 16 residues. The germline V gene has CDR1 SGHTA and CDR2 FQGTGA. Trimming removed 4 bases from V and 3 bases from J; junction bases left unmatched: 8.

This clonotype has only one observation. The CDR3 nucleotides are TGTGCCAGCAGTTTGGGCAGCACGAATTCACCCCTCCACTTT. It translates to CASSLGSTNSPLHF. The chain has TRBV28 and TRBJ1-6; D ambiguous. Per the germline V gene, CDR1 is MDHEN and CDR2 is SYDVKM. Trimming took off 3 bases at V and 7 bases at J, with 10 bases between the two ends. This CDR3 contains 14 residues.

This clonotype was picked up a small number of times. This chain uses TRBV5-1 with TRBJ1-2, with no clear D. Trimming removed 6 bases at V and 0 bases at J, with 27 bases between. The CDR3 has 19 amino acids. CDR1 is SGHRS and CDR2 is YFSETQ in the germline V gene. The CDR3 reads CASTLGRSGKNLPNYGYTF. CDR3 in DNA: TGCGCCAGCACTCTCGGGCGGTCCGGTAAAAACCTTCCTAACTATGGCTACACCTTC.

V is TRBV4-1 and J is TRBJ1-1, with a tentative D call TRBD1 (5 bases). The CDR3 is made up of 17 amino acids. V was pared by 8 bases and J by 5 bases, with 27 bases between. Germline V CDR1 and CDR2: MGHRA, YSYEKL. CDR3 in amino acids: CASLYRGSSPELTEAFF. The CDR3 nucleotides are TGCGCCAGCCTTTACCGGGGCAGCTCACCGGAGTTAACTGAAGCTTTCTTT.

CDR3 DNA sequence: TGTGCCAGCAGAGCCGGGACAGGGAGCAATCAGCCCCAGCATTTT. This codes for CASRAGTGSNQPQHF. V gene TRBV6-5 combines with J gene TRBJ1-5, with 9 bases identical to TRBD1. V trimming: 6 bases; J trimming: 1 base; junction bases outside the gene matches: 4. This CDR3 comprises 15 residues. Germline V gives CDR1 MNHEY, CDR2 SVGAGI.

This chain connects TRBV27 to TRBJ2-7, with no clear D. The germline V gene encodes CDR1 MNHEY and CDR2 SMNVEV (reference sequence). Trimming cost V 0 bases and J 6 bases, with 9 bases left between them. The CDR3 spans 13 residues. CDR3 nucleotide sequence: TGTGCCAGCAGTTTATCAGGCGGCTCCGAGCAGTACTTC. Its protein product is CASSLSGGSEQYF.

This CDR3 is CASRSGAGAFF. The CDR3 DNA follows: TGTGCCAGCCGCAGCGGGGCCGGAGCTTTCTTT. V gene TRBV28 combines with J gene TRBJ1-1; D possibly corresponds to TRBD1 (5 bases). Per germline, CDR1 MDHEN and CDR2 SYDVKM. Trimming removed 8 bases from V and 10 bases from J, with 14 bases in between. The CDR3 covers 11 residues. Looking up the rest from reference TRBV28 and TRBJ1-1 gives the full variable domain: DVKVTQSSRYLVKRTGEKVFLECVQDMDHENMFWYRQDPGLGLRLIYFSYDVKMKEKGDIPEGYSVSREKKERFSLILESASTNQTSMYLCASRSGAGAFFGQGTRLTVV.

A few counts support this clonotype. The chain couples TRBV5-1 to TRBJ2-7, with D tentatively TRBD1 or TRBD2 (6 bases each). Germline-derived CDR1 and CDR2 are SGHRS and YFSETQ. The CDR3 length is 14 residues. V was cut by 4 bases and J by 4 bases, with 15 bases left in between. The CDR3 is CASSPQGTSYEQYF. CDR3 coding DNA: TGCGCCAGCAGCCCCCAGGGGACTTCTTACGAGCAGTACTTC.

V usage is TRBV20-1 and J usage is TRBJ2-4, with 7 positions matching TRBD1. J lost 8 bases, V lost 6 bases, and 13 bases had no gene match. The CDR3 has 14 amino acids. Germline lookup yields CDR1 DFQATT and CDR2 SNEGSKA (reference sequence). The CDR3 is CSAPRQGRDDIQYF. The CDR3 bases are TGCAGTGCCCCCCGACAGGGTCGGGACGACATTCAGTACTTC.

This chain links TRBV6-5 with TRBJ2-5, with D tentatively TRBD2 (6 bases). CDR3 length: 17 amino acids. In germline, CDR1 is MNHEY, CDR2 SVGAGI. The V end was cut by 2 bases, the J end by 5 bases, with 21 bases between. CDR3 DNA sequence: TGTGCCAGCAGTTACCGGGACTCGGGAGAAATAGCGGAGACCCAGTACTTC. Amino acids: CASSYRDSGEIAETQYF.

This clonotype was counted a few times. The rearrangement joins TRBV5-1 to TRBJ1-2, with D hard to call. Germline lookup yields CDR1 SGHRS and CDR2 YFSETQ. There are 13 residues in the CDR3. Trimming removed 7 bases from V and 0 bases from J, with 10 bases in between. For the CDR3, the DNA is TGCGCCAGCGGGCCAGATTCTAACTATGGCTACACCTTC. Its protein product is CASGPDSNYGYTF. The whole variable domain, remainder taken from reference TRBV5-1 and TRBJ1-2, is KAGVTQTPRYLIKTRGQQVTLSCSPISGHRSVSWYQQTPGQGLQFLFEYFSETQRNKGNFPGRFSGRQFSNSRSEMNVSTLELGDSALYLCASGPDSNYGYTFGSGTRLTVV.

This clonotype has only a few counts. The V gene is TRBV3-1, the J gene TRBJ2-7; D unclear. CDR1 and CDR2 from the germline V gene are LGHDT and YNNKEL (reference sequence). V was clipped by 5 bases and J by 5 bases, with 16 bases between them. This CDR3 has 14 residues. The CDR3 bases are TGTGCCAGCAGCACGGACCCCGGTTCGAACGAGCAGTACTTC. This codes for CASSTDPGSNEQYF.

The chain combines TRBV6-2 or TRBV6-3 with TRBJ2-5; 7 bases line up with TRBD1. Germline V lookup: CDR1 MNHEY, CDR2 SVGEGT. This CDR3 region has 15 residues. The trim removed 1 base at V and 1 base at J, leaving 3 bases unmatched. In DNA, the CDR3 is TGTGCCAGCAGTTACTACAGGGACAGCCAAGAGACCCAGTACTTC. Translating gives CASSYYRDSQETQYF.

The sample holds a few counts of this clonotype. Here the CDR3 DNA reads TGTGCCAGCAGCCAAGACAGTAGAGCCTGGGGCAGGGGCTACACCTTC. Translation: CASSQDSRAWGRGYTF. This chain links TRBV4-2 with TRBJ1-2; D may be TRBD1 (5 bases). Germline CDR1 and CDR2: LGHNA and YNFKEQ. CDR3 length: 16 residues. V was pared by 0 bases and J by 8 bases, with 19 bases between.

This clonotype was detected only a few times. V and J are TRBV9 and TRBJ2-3, with 7 bases identical to TRBD2. Germline CDR1 SGDLS, CDR2 YYNGEE. The length of the CDR3 is 16 residues. J gave up 1 base and V 4 bases, and 9 bases lay outside the gene matches. CDR3 in amino acids: CASSLSGLAGTDTQYF. CDR3 sequence (DNA): TGTGCCAGCAGCCTCTCTGGGCTAGCGGGCACAGATACGCAGTATTTT.

The chain couples TRBV12-3 or TRBV12-4 to TRBJ2-1; D is tentatively TRBD1 or TRBD2 (5 bases each). Between the trimmed V and J ends, which lost 7 bases and 8 bases, there was a span of 15 bases. The CDR3 sequence is 13 residues long. For the CDR3, the DNA is TGTGCCAGCACCAGTGGGGGTAACGATGAGCAGTTCTTC. It yields the protein CASTSGGNDEQFF.

The rearrangement uses TRBV18 and TRBJ2-3, with D perhaps matching TRBD2 (6 bases). Per the germline V gene, CDR1 is KGHSH and CDR2 is LQKENI. Trimming stripped 5 bases from V and 4 bases from J, with 16 bases between. The CDR3 runs to 15 residues. CDR3 sequence (DNA): TGTGCCAGCTCATTTCCCCTAGGCGGGGCAGATACGCAGTATTTT. Its translation is CASSFPLGGADTQYF.

The rearrangement links TRBV20-1 to TRBJ1-1; D might be TRBD1 (5 bases). V was trimmed by 6 bases and J by 0 bases, leaving 14 bases between them. Looked up from germline, CDR1 is DFQATT and CDR2 is SNEGSKA (reference sequence). CDR3 size: 14 residues. The CDR3 sequence: CSAKQVSMNTEAFF. In DNA form, the CDR3 reads TGCAGTGCAAAACAGGTTTCCATGAACACTGAAGCTTTCTTT.

A note on this clonotype: The CDR3 carries no conserved terminal phenylalanine or tryptophan, so it likely arises from a read error. The chain links TRBV2 to TRBJ2-7; 9 bases are a match to TRBD2. There are 15 residues in the CDR3. The V and J ends lost 3 bases and 7 bases, in that order; junction bases with no gene match: 10. In germline, CDR1 is SNHLY, CDR2 FYNNEI. The chain's CDR3 is CASSERLAGPPEQYL. The CDR3, as DNA: TGTGCCAGCAGTGAGAGGCTAGCGGGGCCCCCGGAGCAGTACCTC.